Below, one T cell receptor (beta chain) is given with its context. This entry belongs to a study of blood T cell repertoires in COVID-19. Study details: The United States, Italy and Spain provided the acute and convalescent COVID-19 samples. Sources were T cells, B-cell-depleted T cells, or PBMCs; the material itself was cDNA or gDNA.

This CDR3 has 13 amino acids. Trimming shortened V by 7 bases and J by 9 bases, and 16 bases separated the two germline ends. The germline V gene encodes CDR1 LNHDA and CDR2 SQIVND (reference sequence). In the original processing: Reference gene primers were amplified, and this amplification served to estimate nucleated cell counts. Only in-frame clones appear in the TCRdb table, and some are missing; sequencing was by immunoSEQ multiplex PCR. V, J and clone size were drawn from that table, and D and trimming were deduced from the DNA. This table holds about 88,000 clones, about 88% found once. Sequencing was performed on peripheral blood. This clonotype was sampled from a woman of 80 years or more with acute or convalescent COVID-19. The chain employs TRBV19 and TRBJ1-5; D ambiguous. CDR3 sequence (DNA): TGTGCCAGTAAAGAGGGCCACCTTCGGCCCCAGCATTTT. Translation: CASKEGHLRPQHF. Filled out from reference TRBV19 and TRBJ1-5, the complete variable domain reads DGGITQSPKYLFRKEGQNVTLSCEQNLNHDAMYWYRQDPGQGLRLIYYSQIVNDFQKGDIAEGYSVSREKKESFPLTVTSAQKNPTAFYLCASKEGHLRPQHFGDGTRLSIL.